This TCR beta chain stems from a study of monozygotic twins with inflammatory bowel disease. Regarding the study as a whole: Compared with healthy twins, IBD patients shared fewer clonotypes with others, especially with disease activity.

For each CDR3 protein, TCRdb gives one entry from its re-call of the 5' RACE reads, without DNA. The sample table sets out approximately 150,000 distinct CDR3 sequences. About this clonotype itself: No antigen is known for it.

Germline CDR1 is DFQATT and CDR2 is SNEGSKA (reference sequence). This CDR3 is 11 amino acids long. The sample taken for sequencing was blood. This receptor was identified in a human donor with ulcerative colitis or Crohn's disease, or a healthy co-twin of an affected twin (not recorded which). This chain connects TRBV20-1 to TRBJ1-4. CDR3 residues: CSAAANEKLFF.